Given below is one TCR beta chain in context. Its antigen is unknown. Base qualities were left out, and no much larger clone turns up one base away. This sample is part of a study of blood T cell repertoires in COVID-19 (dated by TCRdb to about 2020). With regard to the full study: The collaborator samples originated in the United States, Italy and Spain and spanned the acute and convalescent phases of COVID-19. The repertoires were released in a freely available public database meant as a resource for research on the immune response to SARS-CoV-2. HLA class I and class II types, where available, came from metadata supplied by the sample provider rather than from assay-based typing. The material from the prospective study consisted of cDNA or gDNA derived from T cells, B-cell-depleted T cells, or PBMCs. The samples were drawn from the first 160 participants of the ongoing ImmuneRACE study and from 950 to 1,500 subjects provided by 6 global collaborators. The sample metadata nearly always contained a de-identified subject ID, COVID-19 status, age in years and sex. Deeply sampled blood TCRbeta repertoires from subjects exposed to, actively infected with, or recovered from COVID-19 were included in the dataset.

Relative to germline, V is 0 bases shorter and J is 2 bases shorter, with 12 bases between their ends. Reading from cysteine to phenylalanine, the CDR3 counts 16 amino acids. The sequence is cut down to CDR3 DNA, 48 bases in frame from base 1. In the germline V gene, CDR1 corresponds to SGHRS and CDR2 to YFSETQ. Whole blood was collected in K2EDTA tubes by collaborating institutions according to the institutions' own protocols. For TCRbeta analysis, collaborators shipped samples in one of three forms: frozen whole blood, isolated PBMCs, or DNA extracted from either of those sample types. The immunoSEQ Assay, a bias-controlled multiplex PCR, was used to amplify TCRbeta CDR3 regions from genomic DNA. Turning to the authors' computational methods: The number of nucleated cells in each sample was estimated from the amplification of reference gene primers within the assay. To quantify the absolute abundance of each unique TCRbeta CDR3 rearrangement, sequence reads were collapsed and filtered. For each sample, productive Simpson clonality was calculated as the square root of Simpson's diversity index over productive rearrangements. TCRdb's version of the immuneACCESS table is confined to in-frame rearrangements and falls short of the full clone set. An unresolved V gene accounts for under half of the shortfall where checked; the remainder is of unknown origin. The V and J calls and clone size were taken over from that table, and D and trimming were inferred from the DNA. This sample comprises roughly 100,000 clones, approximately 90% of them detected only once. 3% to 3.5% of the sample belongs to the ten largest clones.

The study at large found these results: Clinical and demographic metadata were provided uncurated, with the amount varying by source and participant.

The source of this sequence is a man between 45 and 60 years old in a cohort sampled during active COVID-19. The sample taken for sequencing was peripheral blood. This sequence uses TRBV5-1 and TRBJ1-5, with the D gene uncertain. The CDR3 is CASSLGEGSGNQPQHF. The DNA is TGCGCCAGCAGCTTGGGGGAGGGCTCGGGCAATCAGCCCCAGCATTTT.